Listed below are T cell receptor beta chains from one sample, sequenced in a study of blood T cell repertoires in COVID-19. TCRdb keeps only in-frame clones here, not all; method: immunoSEQ multiplex PCR. The sample yields about 160,000 clones, around 80% seen once. Sequences were obtained from PBMCs or T cells enriched from blood (not recorded which). These receptors were taken from a man aged 40-55 years who had recovered from COVID-19. Each CDR3 is given with its conserved first and last residue. The D gene is left open where the match is weak. Clone size appears in some rows only: once, few, many, or a class for an expanded clone.

V gene	clone size	D gene	J gene	CDR3 protein	CDR3 DNA
TRBV18	few	NA	TRBJ1-2	CASSPSVVTYGYTF	TGTGCCAGCTCCCCTTCGGTGGTAACCTATGGCTACACCTTC
TRBV6-2/TRBV6-3	NA	TRBD1	TRBJ1-5	CASSSGTGFPYTQPQHF	TGTGCCAGCAGTTCCGGGACAGGGTTTCCATACACTCAGCCCCAGCATTTT
TRBV4-2	NA	NA	TRBJ1-2	CASSQGGGTNYGYTF	TGTGCCAGCAGCCAGGGGGGGGGAACTAACTATGGCTACACCTTC
TRBV7-9	NA	TRBD2	TRBJ2-7	CASGTGRGGFYEQYF	TGTGCCAGCGGGACCGGTCGGGGGGGCTTCTACGAGCAGTACTTC
TRBV7-3	NA	TRBD2	TRBJ2-5	CASSSASGGPETQYF	TGTGCCAGCAGCTCCGCTAGCGGGGGGCCGGAGACCCAGTACTTC
TRBV24-1	NA	TRBD1	TRBJ2-3	CATSDLRTGDTDTQYF	TGTGCCACCAGTGATTTGAGGACAGGAGACACAGATACGCAGTATTTT
TRBV5-5	NA	TRBD1	TRBJ1-1	CASIAGQLNTEAFF	TGTGCCAGCATCGCGGGACAGCTGAACACTGAAGCTTTCTTT
TRBV9	NA	TRBD1	TRBJ2-1	CASSVTGTGGRGSYNEQFF	TGTGCCAGCAGCGTAACCGGGACAGGGGGCCGAGGATCCTACAATGAGCAGTTCTTC
TRBV9	once	TRBD1	TRBJ2-7	CASSPRSRGYGEQYF	TGTGCCAGCAGCCCCCGCAGCAGGGGGTATGGCGAGCAGTACTTC
TRBV5-1	NA	TRBD1	TRBJ2-2	CASSQGQGAGELFF	TGCGCCAGCAGCCAAGGACAGGGCGCCGGGGAGCTGTTTTTT
TRBV9	NA	TRBD2	TRBJ2-1	CASSVPGSGGDVNEQFF	TGTGCCAGCAGCGTCCCGGGAAGCGGGGGGGATGTGAATGAGCAGTTCTTC
TRBV24-1	NA	NA	TRBJ2-5	CATSDFSDQETQYF	TGTGCCACCAGTGATTTCTCAGATCAAGAGACCCAGTACTTC
TRBV24-1	NA	NA	TRBJ2-2	CATRPGRTDTGELFF	TGTGCCACCAGACCGGGACGGACAGACACCGGGGAGCTGTTTTTT
TRBV5-1	many	NA	TRBJ1-5	CASSPGSSRAGNQPQHF	TGCGCCAGCAGCCCGGGAAGTAGCCGGGCTGGGAATCAGCCCCAGCATTTT